The rows below give T cell receptor beta chains drawn from one sample of a study of T cells after yellow fever vaccination. TCRdb processed the 5' RACE reads anew with MiXCR; each CDR3 protein has one entry. The sample lists 300,000 to 400,000 distinct CDR3 sequences; roughly 9.4% were seen once. Sequencing used PBMCs, obtained on the day of the first yellow fever vaccination. All receptors derive from a man aged 18 to 30 who received the YFV17D yellow fever vaccine. Each CDR3 is given with its conserved first and last residue. Fields, in order: J gene, V gene, CDR3 protein.

>TRBJ2-1|TRBV2
CASSEELAGGNEQFF
>TRBJ2-5|TRBV29-1
CSVEEARKETQYF
>TRBJ2-2|TRBV12-3/TRBV12-4
CASTGQGAGNTGELFF
>TRBJ1-6|TRBV6-1
CASRDRVRNSPLHF
>TRBJ2-7|TRBV4-3
CASSQTGGVHEQYF
>TRBJ2-5|TRBV10-3
CAIRSGGVLETQYF
>TRBJ1-2|TRBV5-4
CASSLAGPYGYTF
>TRBJ2-5|TRBV12-3/TRBV12-4
CASSLNVGETQYF
>TRBJ1-2|TRBV7-9
CASSATRDSSNYGYTF
>TRBJ2-7|TRBV5-1
CASSLDRVLHEQYF
>TRBJ1-1|TRBV10-3
CAIKRGNTEAFF
>TRBJ1-1|TRBV6-2/TRBV6-3
CASSTNTGGESEAFF
>TRBJ2-3|TRBV4-1
CASSQVSGGWPDTQYF
>TRBJ2-5|TRBV20-1
CSAPGTETQYF
>TRBJ1-1|TRBV29-1
CSVEDSGGRAFF
>TRBJ2-1|TRBV20-1
CSARPAGEQFF
>TRBJ1-1|TRBV7-3
CASSLDGRGTEAFF
>TRBJ2-2|TRBV7-9
CASSLGLAGVHTGELFF
>TRBJ2-1|TRBV5-1
CASSLRLAGENEQFF
>TRBJ1-5|TRBV4-1
CASSQDRSGGQPQHF
>TRBJ1-1|TRBV20-1
CSAPRTGADTEAFF
>TRBJ2-7|TRBV6-5
CASSYRTAGEQYF
>TRBJ2-4|TRBV28
CASSLSVPGWDSVGDLAKNIQYF
>TRBJ2-4|TRBV5-1
CASRGGGAKNIQYF
>TRBJ2-1|TRBV7-2
CASSPRLRQFF
>TRBJ2-2|TRBV5-1
CASSSGPPGELFF
>TRBJ2-5|TRBV6-5
CASSYSIEGTDETQYF
>TRBJ2-7|TRBV5-6
CASSLRAIYEQYF
>TRBJ1-1|TRBV5-1
CASRGAGPLDTEAFF
>TRBJ1-6|TRBV12-3/TRBV12-4
CASSQNSPLHF
>TRBJ1-5|TRBV12-3/TRBV12-4
CASSWTSQPQHF
>TRBJ2-1|TRBV5-4
CASSLGGTGGKEQFF
>TRBJ2-2|TRBV9
CASSEWGTGELFF
>TRBJ2-5|TRBV5-1
CASTPTLYQETQYF
>TRBJ2-1|TRBV11-2
CASSSGPAAEQFF
>TRBJ1-1|TRBV5-1
CASDLISPSTEAFF
>TRBJ1-2|TRBV5-4
CASSLGHRRTF
>TRBJ1-1|TRBV5-1
CASSLDGRNTEAFF